The 15 T cell receptor beta chains listed next were all sequenced from one sample in a study of technical replicates of blood from a handful of donors. Sequencing was performed with immunoSEQ multiplex PCR; in TCRdb, only in-frame clones are kept and a portion is missing. The data show about 14,000 clones, approximately 80% seen once. Sequenced sample: PBMCs. The receptors here all came from a human donor in good health.

This clone was seen once. This chain joins TRBV4-1 and TRBJ2-7; maybe TRBD2 (6 bases). The CDR3 runs 14 residues. Germline lookup yields CDR1 MGHRA and CDR2 YSYEKL. V was cut by 3 bases and J by 0 bases, with 9 bases left in between. The chain's CDR3 is CASSHGGSSYEQYF. In DNA, the CDR3 is TGCGCCAGCAGCCATGGAGGGTCCTCCTACGAGCAGTACTTC.

The CDR3 loop is CASSVEDRRSYEQYF. The DNA for the CDR3 is TGTGCCAGCAGCGTAGAAGACAGGCGCTCCTACGAGCAGTACTTC. The chain combines TRBV9 with TRBJ2-7, with TRBD1 as a possible D gene (6 bases). Germline lookup yields CDR1 SGDLS and CDR2 YYNGEE. This CDR3 comprises 15 residues. V shed 0 bases and J shed 0 bases, with 10 bases lying between them.

As concerns this clone: The junction and the germline gene differ at one end; a read error may be behind it. This rearrangement joins TRBV7-9 to TRBJ2-3; D is possibly TRBD2 (6 bases). Germline V gene sequence: CDR1 SEHNR, CDR2 FQNEAQ (reference sequence). This CDR3 spans 17 amino acids. As DNA, the CDR3 is TGTGCCAGCAGCCTAGCCGGAGGGGCGGGAATCACAGATACGCAGTATTTT. This sequence encodes CASSLAGGAGITDTQYF.

This clone occurred a few times. V usage is TRBV5-1 and J usage is TRBJ2-2, with 9 nucleotides matching TRBD2. The CDR3 runs to 14 residues. Germline V CDR1 and CDR2: SGHRS, YFSETQ. V was pared by 5 bases and J by 1 base, with 0 bases of the junction left unmatched. CDR3: CASRTSGNTGELFF. DNA for the CDR3: TGCGCCAGCAGGACTAGCGGGAACACCGGGGAGCTGTTTTTT.

The rearrangement uses TRBV18 and TRBJ2-2, with 7 positions matching TRBD2. V shed 6 bases, J shed 6 bases, and the junction held 1 base outside the gene matches. CDR3 length: 12 residues. CDR1 is KGHSH and CDR2 is LQKENI in the germline V gene. The CDR3 loop reads CASSREAGELFF. As DNA, the CDR3 is TGTGCCAGCTCCCGGGAGGCCGGGGAGCTGTTTTTT.

The J gene is TRBJ2-4, the V gene TRBV6-6; 7 nucleotides match TRBD2. The germline CDR1 and CDR2 sequences are MNHNY and SVGAGI (reference sequence). This CDR3 is built from 15 residues. After removal of 6 bases from V and 4 bases from J, the junction contained 9 bases not matched to a gene. The CDR3 nucleotides read TGTGCCAGCAGGGACACCAGCGGGGAGAAAAACATTCAGTACTTC. Encoded protein: CASRDTSGEKNIQYF.

The chain recombines TRBV5-8 with TRBJ1-2; TRBD1 matches 8 bases. The CDR3 totals 16 residues. J gave up 5 bases and V 0 bases, and 9 bases lay outside the gene matches. Germline V gives CDR1 SGHTS, CDR2 YDEGEE. The CDR3: CASSLGGTGAIYGYTF. Here the CDR3 DNA reads TGTGCCAGCAGCTTGGGGGGGACAGGAGCGATTTATGGCTACACCTTC. The full variable domain, with the rest looked up from reference TRBV5-8 and TRBJ1-2, is EAGVTQSPTHLIKTRGQQATLRCSPISGHTSVYWYQQALGLGLQFLLWYDEGEERNRGNFPPRFSGRQFPNYSSELNVNALELEDSALYLCASSLGGTGAIYGYTFGSGTRLTVV.

The chain carries TRBV5-1 and TRBJ2-3; 10 bases agree with TRBD2. This CDR3 has 17 amino acids. Germline V gene sequence: CDR1 SGHRS, CDR2 YFSETQ. The trim removed 1 base at V and 4 bases at J, leaving 9 bases unmatched. The DNA for the CDR3 is TGCGCCAGCAGCTTGAGTACTAGCGGGACTTACCCAGATACGCAGTATTTT. It translates to CASSLSTSGTYPDTQYF.

This rearrangement joins TRBV29-1 to TRBJ2-1; no clear D. The CDR3 is 11 residues long. Looked up from germline, CDR1 is SQVTM and CDR2 is ANQGSEA. V was shortened by 7 bases and J by 5 bases, with 9 bases between the two germline ends. CDR3 sequence: CSGTVNNEQFF. DNA of the CDR3: TGCAGCGGAACAGTGAACAATGAGCAGTTCTTC.

V is TRBV11-3 and J is TRBJ2-5; maybe TRBD1 (5 bases). There are 13 residues in the CDR3. V was trimmed by 5 bases and J by 2 bases, leaving 9 bases between them. Germline V gene data show CDR1 as SGHNT and CDR2 as YENEEA. The CDR3 loop is CASSQGDQETQYF. The CDR3 coding sequence is TGTGCCAGCAGCCAAGGGGATCAAGAGACCCAGTACTTC.

The chain recombines TRBV19 with TRBJ1-3; tentative D call: TRBD1 (6 bases). CDR3 length: 13 amino acids. The germline V gene has CDR1 LNHDA and CDR2 SQIVND (reference sequence). Trimming pared 3 bases from V and 7 bases from J, leaving 10 bases between. Written as DNA, the CDR3 is TGTGCCAGTAGTATTCAGGGGAAGAACACCATATATTTT. This encodes CASSIQGKNTIYF.

In this sample, this clone turned up once. The CDR3 bases are TGCGCCAGCAGCTATGAGACAGGGGACTATACGTCCGGCTACACCTTC. As protein: CASSYETGDYTSGYTF. This rearrangement joins TRBV5-1 to TRBJ1-2, with 8 bases matching TRBD1. CDR3 length: 16 residues. Germline V gene data show CDR1 as SGHRS and CDR2 as YFSETQ. The V gene end was trimmed by 3 bases and the J gene end by 8 bases; junction bases not matched to a gene: 15.

J is TRBJ2-1 and V is TRBV5-1; 11 bases agree with TRBD2. The CDR3 loop spans 15 amino acids. After removal of 0 bases from V and 10 bases from J, the junction contained 6 bases not matched to a gene. Germline CDR1 SGHRS, CDR2 YFSETQ. The CDR3 bases are TGCGCCAGCAGCTTGGGGGGGCTAGCGGGAGGCGAGCAGTTCTTC. Translation gives CASSLGGLAGGEQFF. Looking up the rest from reference TRBV5-1 and TRBJ2-1 gives the full variable domain: KAGVTQTPRYLIKTRGQQVTLSCSPISGHRSVSWYQQTPGQGLQFLFEYFSETQRNKGNFPGRFSGRQFSNSRSEMNVSTLELGDSALYLCASSLGGLAGGEQFFGPGTRLTVL.

The rearrangement uses TRBV27 and TRBJ2-3; tentatively, D is TRBD2 (6 bases). CDR1 and CDR2 from the germline V gene are MNHEY and SMNVEV (reference sequence). The CDR3 contains 15 residues. Trimming cost V 6 bases and J 2 bases, with 15 bases left between them. CDR3 nucleotide sequence: TGTGCCAGCAGGCCACTGGAGGACTACACAGATACGCAGTATTTT. Residues: CASRPLEDYTDTQYF.

V and J are TRBV9 and TRBJ2-1, with 15 bases identical to TRBD2. Trimming at V came to 4 bases and at J to 8 bases, leaving 7 bases not matched to a gene. Germline loops: CDR1 SGDLS, CDR2 YYNGEE. The CDR3 extends over 16 amino acids. CDR3 coding DNA: TGTGCCAGCAGCAGGACTAGCGGGAGGGCCCACGATGAGCAGTTCTTC. Encoded protein: CASSRTSGRAHDEQFF. Drawing the rest from reference TRBV9 and TRBJ2-1, the complete variable domain is DSGVTQTPKHLITATGQRVTLRCSPRSGDLSVYWYQQSLDQGLQFLIQYYNGEERAKGNILERFSAQQFPDLHSELNLSSLELGDSALYFCASSRTSGRAHDEQFFGPGTRLTVL.